The clone carrying this TCR beta chain was counted only a few times. Its antigen is as yet unknown. For the second PCR, which ran for roughly 7 to 11 cycles, a sample-barcoded 5' primer and a J-beta primer mix were used. One entry per CDR3 protein results from TCRdb running MiXCR on the 5' RACE reads. The table shows about 720,000 distinct CDR3 sequences, with 22% occurring only once. These data originate in a study of blood T cells in healthy people across ages. General study findings and limits: Any changes in expanded clonotypes were possibly confounded, as donor CMV status remained unknown. With age, beta diversity per million T cells declined roughly linearly, significantly by about 40.

The V end was cut by 0 bases, the J end by 4 bases, with 12 bases between. The CDR3 consists of 15 residues. CDR1 is SGHDN and CDR2 is FVKESK in the germline V gene. The sample comprised blood. The clonotype comes from a man between 65 and 80 years old in good health. The chain recombines TRBV14 with TRBJ1-2, with D possibly TRBD1 on 6 matching bases. CDR3 sequence: CASSQDLTGLYGYTF. Here the CDR3 DNA reads TGTGCCAGCAGCCAAGATTTGACAGGACTCTATGGCTACACCTTC.